This is a list of T cell receptor beta chains from one sample in a study of lymphopenia after photon versus proton radiotherapy. Measured with immunoSEQ multiplex PCR; TCRdb has only the in-frame clones, and not every one. The profile covers around 20,000 clones, with just under 85% appearing a single time and about 3% taken by the ten largest. The sequencing used peripheral blood, collected from a patient treated with photon-based radiotherapy. These TCRs come from a woman aged 45-60 years with pancreatic cancer. Each CDR3 is given with its conserved first and last residue. A D gene is named only where the DNA matches it firmly. Clone size, where shown, is once, few, many, or a class for clones that have expanded.

d_call	v_call	j_call	clone_size	cdr3_aa	cdr3_nt
.	TRBV5-4	TRBJ1-2	.	CASSVEVVAGRSHGYTF	TGTGCCAGCAGCGTGGAGGTCGTTGCAGGCCGTTCCCATGGCTACACCTTC
.	TRBV10-3	TRBJ1-2	.	CAISDGLANYGYTF	TGTGCCATCAGTGATGGGCTTGCTAACTATGGCTACACCTTC
TRBD1	TRBV5-5	TRBJ1-1	.	CASSSTTGVSTEAFF	TGTGCCAGCAGCTCCACGACAGGGGTTTCCACTGAAGCTTTCTTT
.	TRBV2	TRBJ2-7	.	CASSEIEQYF	TGTGCCAGCAGTGAGATCGAGCAGTACTTC
TRBD1	TRBV5-1	TRBJ2-3	.	CASSLADRGQDTQYF	TGCGCCAGCAGCCTGGCGGACAGGGGGCAAGATACGCAGTATTTT
.	TRBV30	TRBJ2-5	.	CAWRWNSKETQYF	TGTGCCTGGAGGTGGAACAGTAAAGAGACCCAGTACTTC
.	TRBV5-4	TRBJ2-5	.	CATSGTFQETQYF	TGTGCCACCTCCGGGACTTTCCAAGAGACCCAGTACTTC
.	TRBV10-3	TRBJ1-1	.	CAIKGNTEAFF	TGTGCCATCAAGGGGAACACTGAAGCTTTCTTT
TRBD2	TRBV27	TRBJ2-1	.	CASRQTSGRTKAYNEQFF	TGTGCCAGCAGACAAACTAGCGGGAGGACGAAAGCCTACAATGAGCAGTTCTTC
.	TRBV30	TRBJ1-3	.	CAWTFLGANGNTIYF	TGTGCCTGGACCTTTTTGGGGGCCAATGGAAACACCATATATTTT
.	TRBV6-6	TRBJ2-7	.	CASSPMMDEQYF	TGTGCCAGCAGTCCCATGATGGACGAGCAGTACTTC
.	TRBV11-2	TRBJ1-1	once	CASSLEGGGWTEAFF	TGTGCCAGCAGCTTGGAAGGTGGGGGTTGGACTGAAGCTTTCTTT
.	TRBV9	TRBJ2-2	.	CASSVGVSGNTGELFF	TGTGCCAGCAGCGTAGGGGTTAGCGGAAACACCGGGGAGCTGTTTTTT
.	TRBV25-1	TRBJ2-2	.	CASTPGLANTGELFF	TGTGCCAGCACCCCGGGGTTAGCGAACACCGGGGAGCTGTTTTTT
.	TRBV2	TRBJ2-1	.	CASRGLSHSYNEQFF	TGTGCCAGCAGGGGGTTGAGCCACTCCTACAATGAGCAGTTCTTC
.	TRBV6-5	TRBJ2-1	.	CASSVLYPNEQFF	TGTGCCAGCAGTGTATTATACCCCAATGAGCAGTTCTTC
TRBD2	TRBV13	TRBJ2-5	.	CASSSQGGEETQYF	TGTGCCAGCAGCTCCCAGGGAGGGGAGGAGACCCAGTACTTC
.	TRBV7-2	TRBJ2-3	once	CASSSSDTQYF	TGTGCCAGCAGCTCGTCAGATACGCAGTATTTT
.	TRBV9	TRBJ2-7	.	CASSVRSGSHNEQYF	TGTGCCAGCAGCGTAAGGAGCGGGTCTCACAACGAGCAGTACTTC
.	TRBV27	TRBJ1-1	.	CASSLSGFTEAFF	TGTGCCAGCAGTTTATCGGGCTTTACCGAAGCTTTCTTT
TRBD1	TRBV27	TRBJ2-1	.	CASSSLGGDRDNEQFF	TGTGCCAGCAGTTCTTTGGGGGGGGACAGGGACAATGAGCAGTTCTTC
.	TRBV20-1	TRBJ2-3	.	CSARRGDTQYF	TGCAGTGCTAGGAGGGGAGATACGCAGTATTTT
TRBD1	TRBV4-3	TRBJ2-2	.	CASSQDSDRGDTGELFF	TGCGCCAGCAGCCAAGATTCGGACAGGGGCGACACCGGGGAGCTGTTTTTT
TRBD2	TRBV29-1	TRBJ2-3	.	CSVEGTSGRYTQYF	TGCAGCGTTGAAGGGACTAGCGGGAGGTATACGCAGTATTTT
.	TRBV19	TRBJ2-7	.	CASSPTVGYEQYF	TGTGCCAGTAGTCCGACAGTCGGCTACGAGCAGTACTTC
TRBD1	TRBV19	TRBJ1-1	.	CASIHGTGGANTEAFF	TGTGCCAGTATCCACGGCACAGGGGGGGCGAACACTGAAGCTTTCTTT